These 30 T cell receptor beta chains share one sample of origin, sequenced in a study of blood T cells in healthy people across ages. Through a sample-barcoded 5' primer and a J-beta primer mix, a second PCR was run for about 6 to 11 cycles. TCRdb passed the 5' RACE reads through MiXCR, listing each CDR3 protein once. The sample lists around 1.7 million distinct CDR3 sequences, over 25% occurring once. Sequencing used blood. These TCRs come from a woman in her twenties or thirties in good health.

This clonotype was seen many times. The chain links TRBV11-2 to TRBJ2-5, with D perhaps TRBD2 (5 bases). Germline V CDR1 and CDR2: SGHAT, FQNNGV. The germline V and J ends were trimmed by 0 bases and 2 bases, with 10 bases remaining between them. The CDR3 has 15 amino acids. The CDR3 DNA sequence: TGTGCCAGCAGCTTAGAAGGAGGTCGGCAAGAGACCCAGTACTTC. Protein product: CASSLEGGRQETQYF.

The genes are TRBV4-2 and TRBJ1-1; no reliable D call. V lost 4 bases and J 0 bases, leaving 12 bases between the germline ends. CDR3 length: 15 amino acids. Germline CDR1 and CDR2: LGHNA and YNFKEQ. CDR3 in amino acids: CASSPPDLLNTEAFF. CDR3 DNA sequence: TGTGCCAGCAGCCCACCTGACCTATTGAACACTGAAGCTTTCTTT.

In its sample, this clonotype was seen a few times. The chain uses TRBV6-1 and TRBJ2-3; D possibly corresponds to TRBD2 (6 bases). In germline, CDR1 is MNHNS, CDR2 SASEGT. This CDR3 spans 18 amino acids. Trimming removed 6 bases from V and 1 base from J, with 23 bases in between. CDR3 coding DNA: TGTGCCAGCAGCCCCTTTGGGGGGAGCACGGGGCGCACAGATACGCAGTATTTT. Its translation: CASSPFGGSTGRTDTQYF.

The V call is TRBV6-6, the J call TRBJ2-3, with D possibly matching TRBD2 (5 bases). Trimming took off 2 bases at V and 3 bases at J, with 12 bases between the two ends. CDR3 length equals 15 residues. Germline CDR1 reads MNHNY; CDR2 reads SVGAGI (reference sequence). Here the CDR3 DNA reads TGTGCCAGCAGTTACCAGACGGGAAGAACAGATACGCAGTATTTT. Translated, it gives CASSYQTGRTDTQYF.

On this clonotype: Given a much more abundant clone one base away, this may be a read error. The J gene is TRBJ2-3, the V gene TRBV5-1; perhaps TRBD1 as D (5 bases). CDR1 SGHRS and CDR2 YFSETQ come from the germline V gene. The CDR3 consists of 15 residues. CDR3 bases: TGCGTCAGCAGTCCTTCTCAGGGAAGCACAGATACGCAGTATTTT. As protein: CVSSPSQGSTDTQYF.

This clonotype was counted between two and nine times. The V call is TRBV5-6, the J call TRBJ2-3; 10 bases map to TRBD2. Germline V gives CDR1 SGHDT, CDR2 YYEEEE. With 2 bases clipped from V and 2 bases from J, the junction kept 11 bases outside the gene matches. CDR3 length: 18 amino acids. CDR3 bases: TGTGCCAGCAGCTTACGCCTAGCGGGGGTCTCTTACACAGATACGCAGTATTTT. Translating gives CASSLRLAGVSYTDTQYF.

The V call is TRBV6-1, the J call TRBJ2-4; D is possibly TRBD2 (6 bases). V lost 0 bases and J lost 13, with 13 bases in between. This CDR3 is 13 amino acids long. CDR1 is MNHNS and CDR2 is SASEGT in the germline V gene. CDR3: CASSEAQRGKQYF. The CDR3 DNA reads TGTGCCAGCAGTGAAGCACAACGGGGGAAGCAGTACTTC.

This clonotype was detected only a few times. The V gene is TRBV12-3 or TRBV12-4, the J gene TRBJ2-1; D is perhaps TRBD1 (6 bases). The CDR3 is 16 residues long. The V and J ends lost 2 bases and 4 bases respectively, with 15 bases between them. This CDR3 reads CASSLTGSVIYNEQFF. CDR3 bases: TGTGCCAGCAGTTTAACAGGGTCGGTTATTTACAATGAGCAGTTCTTC.

This clonotype was found many times. The chain couples TRBV10-3 to TRBJ1-2; D unresolved. This CDR3 has 13 residues. CDR1 ENHRY and CDR2 SYGVKD come from the germline V gene. V was shortened by 2 bases and J by 4 bases, with 8 bases between the two germline ends. DNA of the CDR3: TGTGCCATCAGTGAGGAGGGATTCTATGGCTACACCTTC. It translates to CAISEEGFYGYTF.

Only a few counts were recorded for this clonotype. The rearrangement uses TRBV9 and TRBJ1-2, with unresolved D. Trimming removed 4 bases at V and 11 bases at J, with 15 bases between. Germline V gene sequence: CDR1 SGDLS, CDR2 YYNGEE. The length of the CDR3 is 12 residues. The CDR3: CASSMPQQQYTF. CDR3 DNA sequence: TGTGCCAGCAGCATGCCGCAACAGCAATACACCTTC.

This clonotype has a count of ten or more. The rearrangement uses TRBV12-3 or TRBV12-4 and TRBJ2-6; D may be TRBD1 (7 bases). The CDR3 loop spans 18 amino acids. Trimming shortened V by 2 bases and J by 0 bases, and 14 bases separated the two germline ends. CDR3 in DNA: TGTGCCAGCAGTTTAAAGCCAGGGGGGAGCTCTGGGGCCAACGTCCTGACTTTC. This encodes CASSLKPGGSSGANVLTF.

The V and J genes are TRBV7-9 and TRBJ1-1; weak D call: TRBD1 (6 bases). Germline lookup yields CDR1 SEHNR and CDR2 FQNEAQ (reference sequence). The V gene lost 5 bases and the J gene lost 4 bases, with 14 bases spanning the gap. CDR3 length: 14 amino acids. CDR3 nucleotide sequence: TGTGCCAGCAGCCCGAGGGGGGACCTCACTGAAGCTTTCTTT. This sequence encodes CASSPRGDLTEAFF.

This clonotype was recorded at least ten times. This chain links TRBV5-1 with TRBJ2-4; TRBD2 agrees at 13 bases. Germline V lookup: CDR1 SGHRS, CDR2 YFSETQ. This CDR3 region has 16 residues. V was pared by 4 bases and J by 13 bases, with 14 bases of the junction left unmatched. CDR3 protein: CASSPGGTSGELVQYF. The CDR3 DNA reads as TGCGCCAGCAGCCCAGGAGGGACTAGCGGGGAACTTGTGCAGTACTTC.

The chain links TRBV20-1 to TRBJ1-5; D perhaps matches TRBD1 (5 bases). The CDR3 length is 16 residues. Germline V gives CDR1 DFQATT, CDR2 SNEGSKA (reference sequence). V lost 3 bases and J lost 5, with 20 bases in between. In nucleotides, the CDR3 is TGCAGTGCTAGGGCCGGGGGGAGCGTAGTCGATCAGCCCCAGCATTTT. This encodes CSARAGGSVVDQPQHF.

This clonotype came up a few times. The genes are TRBV5-1 and TRBJ2-3, with D possibly being TRBD1 (6 bases). The CDR3 length is 15 residues. Germline V CDR1 and CDR2: SGHRS, YFSETQ. V was pared by 6 bases and J by 3 bases, with 17 bases between. CDR3 coding DNA: TGCGCCAGCAATCCCCTGGGACAACCGACAGATACGCAGTATTTT. Amino acid sequence: CASNPLGQPTDTQYF.

Notes on this clonotype: The junction departs from the called germline gene at one end, perhaps through a read error. The V call is TRBV10-2, the J call TRBJ1-6; 7 bases align to TRBD1. This CDR3 has 13 amino acids. In germline, CDR1 is WSHSY, CDR2 SAAADI. The CDR3 loop reads CACRTGFGSPLHF. The CDR3 DNA sequence: TGCGCCTGCAGGACAGGCTTTGGCTCACCCCTCCACTTT.

The chain joins TRBV2 to TRBJ2-5; D remains ambiguous. CDR3 length equals 12 residues. Germline lookup yields CDR1 SNHLY and CDR2 FYNNEI. Trimming took off 7 bases at V and 1 base at J, with 7 bases between the two ends. CDR3 region: CASTETQETQYF. DNA for the CDR3: TGTGCCAGCACCGAGACCCAAGAGACCCAGTACTTC.

The genes are TRBV20-1 and TRBJ1-6; D not certain. Germline assignment: CDR1 DFQATT and CDR2 SNEGSKA (reference sequence). With 3 bases removed from V and 7 bases from J, the gap between germline ends came to 10 bases. CDR3 length equals 13 residues. CDR3 residues: CSASEEGNSPLHF. The CDR3 region has the DNA TGCAGTGCTAGCGAGGAGGGAAATTCACCCCTCCACTTT.

The genes are TRBV3-1 and TRBJ1-6; D not certain. Germline CDR1 is LGHDT and CDR2 is YNNKEL (reference sequence). The length of the CDR3 is 13 residues. V lost 0 bases and J 10 bases, leaving 7 bases between the germline ends. The CDR3 region is CASSQEGKSPLHF. Written as DNA, the CDR3 is TGTGCCAGCAGCCAAGAAGGGAAATCACCCCTCCACTTT. The full variable domain, completed using reference TRBV3-1 and TRBJ1-6, is DTAVSQTPKYLVTQMGNDKSIKCEQNLGHDTMYWYKQDSKKFLKIMFSYNNKELIINETVPNRFSPKSPDKAHLNLHINSLELGDSAVYFCASSQEGKSPLHFGNGTRLTVT.

Only a few counts were recorded for this clonotype. The gene calls are TRBV3-1 and TRBJ1-2; 10 positions agree with TRBD1. Losses at the gene ends were 1 base for V and 7 bases for J; bases not matched to a gene: 6. CDR1 LGHDT and CDR2 YNNKEL come from the germline V gene (reference sequence). The CDR3 has 15 amino acids. The CDR3 nucleotides read TGTGCCAGCAGCCAAGTCAGGACAGGGGGGAGTGGCTACACCTTC. It encodes CASSQVRTGGSGYTF.

This clonotype has ten or more counts. In nucleotides, the CDR3 is TGTGCCAGCAGCTTAGAACGGATCCCGTACTACAATGAGCAGTTCTTC. This gives the protein CASSLERIPYYNEQFF. This chain connects TRBV7-9 to TRBJ2-1; D gene uncertain. Trimming took off 1 base at V and 3 bases at J, with 13 bases between the two ends. The CDR3 consists of 16 residues. Germline V gene sequence: CDR1 SEHNR, CDR2 FQNEAQ (reference sequence).

This clonotype showed up just a few times. The chain uses TRBV20-1 and TRBJ2-5; the D call may be TRBD1 or TRBD2 (7 bases each). Germline V CDR1 and CDR2: DFQATT, SNEGSKA (reference sequence). The V end was cut by 5 bases, the J end by 2 bases, with 18 bases between. This CDR3 has 15 residues. The CDR3 nucleotides are TGCAGTGCTCAGGGGGGGGCGGGGAAACAAGAGACCCAGTACTTC. As protein: CSAQGGAGKQETQYF.

Details on this clonotype: One end of the junction fails to match germline, which may point to a read error. J is TRBJ2-5 and V is TRBV5-1; no definite D call. CDR1 and CDR2 from the germline V gene are SGHRS and YFSETQ. The CDR3 runs to 12 residues. CDR3 in amino acids: CASILGFETQYF. The CDR3, as DNA: TGCGCCAGCATCTTGGGTTTCGAGACCCAGTACTTC.

A word on this clonotype: Relative to the germline gene, one junction end is altered; a read error may explain this. The chain is built from TRBV20-1 and TRBJ2-2; D may be TRBD1 (6 bases). The CDR3 spans 15 residues. Germline CDR1 and CDR2: DFQATT and SNEGSKA (reference sequence). The CDR3 DNA reads as TGCAGTGCTAGGCAGGGGCGCTTGAACACCGGGGAGCGGTTTTTT. Translation: CSARQGRLNTGERFF.

The rearrangement joins TRBV7-2 to TRBJ2-3; D gene unclear. This CDR3 comprises 15 residues. The germline V gene has CDR1 SGHTA and CDR2 FQGNSA. Trimming pared 5 bases from V and 1 base from J, leaving 13 bases between. The CDR3 DNA reads as TGTGCCAGCAGCCTCCGTCTGGGTTGCACAGATACGCAGTATTTT. It is translated as CASSLRLGCTDTQYF.

This clonotype was detected a few times. The chain has TRBV6-1 and TRBJ1-1, with 7 bases lining up with TRBD1. Trimming took 7 bases from V and 5 from J; bases not matched to a gene: 7. The V gene's germline CDR1 is MNHNS and CDR2 SASEGT. This CDR3 region has 13 residues. Here the CDR3 DNA reads TGTGCCAGCAACCCAGGGGGAGATACTGAAGCTTTCTTT. Protein product: CASNPGGDTEAFF.

This clonotype was detected many times. The rearrangement links TRBV25-1 to TRBJ2-7; 7 bases are a match to TRBD1. CDR1 MGHDK and CDR2 SYGVNS come from the germline V gene. V was clipped by 3 bases and J by 1 base; unmatched bases: 6. The CDR3 runs to 15 residues. CDR3: CASSDRQGWSYEQYF. The CDR3 region has the DNA TGTGCCAGCAGTGATCGACAGGGATGGTCCTACGAGCAGTACTTC.

This clonotype has at least ten counts. The rearrangement uses TRBV29-1 and TRBJ2-5, with 9 bases matching TRBD1. V lost 4 bases and J lost 4; bases outside the gene matches: 7. CDR1 SQVTM and CDR2 ANQGSEA come from the germline V gene. The CDR3 consists of 14 residues. The CDR3 nucleotides read TGCAGCGTTGGACCCGGGACAGGGAGAGAGACCCAGTACTTC. It specifies CSVGPGTGRETQYF.

The chain links TRBV7-9 to TRBJ2-7; D is unresolved. With 5 bases removed from V and 2 bases from J, the gap between germline ends came to 13 bases. This CDR3 contains 14 residues. Germline V gives CDR1 SEHNR, CDR2 FQNEAQ (reference sequence). The CDR3, as DNA: TGTGCCAGCAGCCGACATCAGGCTCCCTACGAGCAGTACTTC. It encodes CASSRHQAPYEQYF.

This clonotype showed up just a few times. The gene calls are TRBV20-1 and TRBJ2-3; TRBD2 agrees at 8 bases. CDR1 is DFQATT, CDR2 SNEGSKA, per germline (reference sequence). The V segment lost 8 bases and the J segment 4 bases; nucleotides outside the gene matches: 8. The CDR3 loop spans 13 amino acids. CDR3: CSLISGAADTQYF. DNA of the CDR3: TGCAGTCTCATTAGCGGGGCGGCAGATACGCAGTATTTT.